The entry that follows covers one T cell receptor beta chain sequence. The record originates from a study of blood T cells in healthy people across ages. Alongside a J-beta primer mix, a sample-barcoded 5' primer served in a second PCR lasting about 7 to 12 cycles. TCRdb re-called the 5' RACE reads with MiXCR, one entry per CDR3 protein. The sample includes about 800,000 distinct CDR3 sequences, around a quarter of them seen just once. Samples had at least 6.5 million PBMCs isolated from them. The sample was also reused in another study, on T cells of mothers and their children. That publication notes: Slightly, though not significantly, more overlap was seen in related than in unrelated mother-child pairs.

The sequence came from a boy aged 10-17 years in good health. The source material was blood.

CDR3 DNA: TGTGCCAGCAGTTTAACCCTGACAGCCCCCTACGAGCAGTACTTC. Translation: CASSLTLTAPYEQYF. V and J are TRBV27 and TRBJ2-5, with D maybe TRBD1 (5 bases). The J call is uncertain, as TRBJ2-7 better fits the DNA end. Germline-derived CDR1 and CDR2 are MNHEY and SMNVEV (reference sequence). The CDR3 runs to 15 residues.